The present entry profiles one TCR beta chain with its context. The data were obtained in a study of blood T cell repertoires in COVID-19. In the study overall: Collection of acute and convalescent COVID-19 samples took place in the United States, Italy and Spain. Nucleic acid was either cDNA or gDNA, and it came from T cells, B-cell-depleted T cells, or PBMCs.

Germline V gene sequence: CDR1 SEHNR, CDR2 FQNEAQ (reference sequence). This CDR3 region has 17 residues. V lost 5 bases, J lost 2 bases, and 21 bases lay in between. Authors' analysis steps: Amplification of reference gene primers was used by the study to estimate nucleated cell counts. Repertoires were generated with immunoSEQ multiplex PCR, while TCRdb's copy carries only in-frame clones and drops some. That table is the source of V, J and clone size, and D and trimming were worked out from the DNA. Of a few hundred thousand clones in the sample, around 91% were seen once. V gene TRBV7-9 combines with J gene TRBJ1-1; D is ambiguous. Sequencing was carried out using peripheral blood. This clonotype originated in a woman aged 60-75 years with acute or convalescent COVID-19. CDR3 in amino acids: CASSDGGWGALNTEAFF. The DNA of the CDR3 is TGTGCCAGCAGCGACGGAGGCTGGGGTGCCCTAAACACTGAAGCTTTCTTT.